The T cell receptor (beta chain) described here comes from a study of vaccination effects on CD4 cells after COVID-19. This clone was picked up one time. Antigen specificity is unknown. Before sequencing, viral peptide pools were used by the ViraFEST assay to expand antigen-specific CD4+ T cells. Having been cultured for less than 12 days, the cells underwent CD4+ T cell isolation. Prior SARS-CoV-2 infection was absent in the vaccine recipients, as shown by negative nucleocapsid antibodies. Over 1.5 million PBMC per well were cultured with around 11 IU/ml IL-2 and roughly 9.9 ug/ml peptides. Some clones are missing from TCRdb's copy, which holds only in-frame ones; the method was immunoSEQ multiplex PCR. The table shows 25,000 to 30,000 clones, with 75% to 85% occurring only once. V was cut by 7 bases and J by 4 bases, with 13 bases left in between. Per germline, CDR1 MDHEN and CDR2 SYDVKM. This CDR3 is built from 13 residues.

The rearrangement links TRBV28 to TRBJ1-2, with D unclear. The sequenced sample was CD4+ T cells from PBMCs cultured with SARS-CoV-2 spike peptides, obtained before COVID-19 vaccination. The receptor was isolated from a human donor who received a COVID-19 vaccine. The CDR3 nucleotides read TGTGCCAGCAAAGTGCAAGAGAGCTATGGCTACACCTTC. Its translation: CASKVQESYGYTF.